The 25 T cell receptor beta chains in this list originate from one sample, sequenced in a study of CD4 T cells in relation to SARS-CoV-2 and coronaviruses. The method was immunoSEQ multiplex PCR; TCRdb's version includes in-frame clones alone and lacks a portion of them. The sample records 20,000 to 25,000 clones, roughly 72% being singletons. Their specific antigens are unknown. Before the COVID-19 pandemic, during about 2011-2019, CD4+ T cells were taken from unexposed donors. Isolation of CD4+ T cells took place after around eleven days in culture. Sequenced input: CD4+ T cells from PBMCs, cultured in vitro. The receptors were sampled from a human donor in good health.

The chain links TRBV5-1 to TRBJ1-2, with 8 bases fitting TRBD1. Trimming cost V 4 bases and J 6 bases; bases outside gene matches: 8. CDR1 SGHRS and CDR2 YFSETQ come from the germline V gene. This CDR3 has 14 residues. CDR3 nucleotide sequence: TGCGCCAGCAGCCACGGACAGGGTGGTGATGGCTACACCTTC. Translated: CASSHGQGGDGYTF.

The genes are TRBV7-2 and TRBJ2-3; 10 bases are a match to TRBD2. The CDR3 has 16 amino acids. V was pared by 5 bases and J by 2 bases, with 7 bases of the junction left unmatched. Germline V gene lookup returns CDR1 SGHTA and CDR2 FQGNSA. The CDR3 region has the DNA TGTGCCAGCAGCATCATAGCGGGGGGAGCCACAGATACGCAGTATTTT. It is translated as CASSIIAGGATDTQYF.

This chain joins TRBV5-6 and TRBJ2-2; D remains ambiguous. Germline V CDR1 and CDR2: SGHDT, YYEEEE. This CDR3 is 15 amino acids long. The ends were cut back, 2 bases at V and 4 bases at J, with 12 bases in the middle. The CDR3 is CASSFGPPGTGELFF. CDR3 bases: TGTGCCAGCAGCTTCGGGCCTCCCGGCACCGGGGAGCTGTTTTTT.

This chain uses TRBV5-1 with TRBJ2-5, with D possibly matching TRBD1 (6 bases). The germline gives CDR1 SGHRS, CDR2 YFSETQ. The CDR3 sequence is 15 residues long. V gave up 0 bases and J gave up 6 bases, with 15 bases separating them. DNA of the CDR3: TGCGCCAGCAGCTTGGAGGGACAAGTTCTTCAGACCCAGTACTTC. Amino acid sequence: CASSLEGQVLQTQYF. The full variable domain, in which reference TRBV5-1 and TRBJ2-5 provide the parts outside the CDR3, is KAGVTQTPRYLIKTRGQQVTLSCSPISGHRSVSWYQQTPGQGLQFLFEYFSETQRNKGNFPGRFSGRQFSNSRSEMNVSTLELGDSALYLCASSLEGQVLQTQYFGPGTRLLVL.

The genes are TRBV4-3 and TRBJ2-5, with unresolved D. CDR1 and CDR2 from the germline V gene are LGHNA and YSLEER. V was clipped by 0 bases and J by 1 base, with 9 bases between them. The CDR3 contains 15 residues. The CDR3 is CASSQDWWGQETQYF. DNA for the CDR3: TGCGCCAGCAGCCAAGATTGGTGGGGCCAAGAGACCCAGTACTTC.

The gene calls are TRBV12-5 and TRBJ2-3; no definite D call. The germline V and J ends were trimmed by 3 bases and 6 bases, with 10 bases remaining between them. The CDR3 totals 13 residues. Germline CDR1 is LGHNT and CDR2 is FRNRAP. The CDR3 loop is CASGFSELDTQYF. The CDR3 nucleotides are TGTGCTAGTGGTTTTTCGGAATTGGATACGCAGTATTTT.

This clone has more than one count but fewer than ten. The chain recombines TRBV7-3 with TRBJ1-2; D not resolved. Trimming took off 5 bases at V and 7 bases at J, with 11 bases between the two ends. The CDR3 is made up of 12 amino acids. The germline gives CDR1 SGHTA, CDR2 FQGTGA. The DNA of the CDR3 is TGTGCCAGCAGCAGGACGAAGGGTGGCTACACCTTC. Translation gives CASSRTKGGYTF.

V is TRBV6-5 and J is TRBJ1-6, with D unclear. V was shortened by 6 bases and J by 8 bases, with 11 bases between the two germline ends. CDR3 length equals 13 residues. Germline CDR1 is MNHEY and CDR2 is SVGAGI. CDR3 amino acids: CASSTDRDSPLHF. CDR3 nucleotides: TGTGCCAGCAGCACGGATCGGGATTCACCCCTCCACTTT.

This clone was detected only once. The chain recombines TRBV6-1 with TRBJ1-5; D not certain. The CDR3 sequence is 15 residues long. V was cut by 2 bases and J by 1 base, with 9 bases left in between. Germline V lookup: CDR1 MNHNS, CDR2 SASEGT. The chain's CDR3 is CASSELHGSNQPQHF. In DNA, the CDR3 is TGTGCCAGCAGTGAACTCCATGGGAGCAATCAGCCCCAGCATTTT.

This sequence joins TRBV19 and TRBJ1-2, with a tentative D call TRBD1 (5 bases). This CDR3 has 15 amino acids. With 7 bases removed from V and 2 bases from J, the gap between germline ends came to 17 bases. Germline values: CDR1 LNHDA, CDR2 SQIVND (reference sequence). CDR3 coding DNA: TGTGCCAGTACGCGGGGGGAATTTGGAAACTATGGCTACACCTTC. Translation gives CASTRGEFGNYGYTF.

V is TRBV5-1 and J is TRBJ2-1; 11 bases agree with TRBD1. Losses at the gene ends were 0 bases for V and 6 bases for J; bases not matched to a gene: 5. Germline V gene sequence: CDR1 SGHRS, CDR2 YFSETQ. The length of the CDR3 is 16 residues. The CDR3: CASSLARGQGGNEQFF. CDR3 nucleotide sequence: TGCGCCAGCAGCTTGGCCAGGGGACAGGGGGGCAATGAGCAGTTCTTC.

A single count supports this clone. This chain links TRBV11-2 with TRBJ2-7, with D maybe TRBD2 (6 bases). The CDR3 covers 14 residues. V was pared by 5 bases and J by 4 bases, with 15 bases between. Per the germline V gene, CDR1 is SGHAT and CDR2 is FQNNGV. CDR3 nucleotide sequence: TGTGCCAGCAGCCCGGGGAGGTCACCGTACGAGCAGTACTTC. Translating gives CASSPGRSPYEQYF. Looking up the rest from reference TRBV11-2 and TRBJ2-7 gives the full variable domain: EAGVAQSPRYKIIEKRQSVAFWCNPISGHATLYWYQQILGQGPKLLIQFQNNGVVDDSQLPKDRFSAERLKGVDSTLKIQPAKLEDSAVYLCASSPGRSPYEQYFGPGTRLTVT.

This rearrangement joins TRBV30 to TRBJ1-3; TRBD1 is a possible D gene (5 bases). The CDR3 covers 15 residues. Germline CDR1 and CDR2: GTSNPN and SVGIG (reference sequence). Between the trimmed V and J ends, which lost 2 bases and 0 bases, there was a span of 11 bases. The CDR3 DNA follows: TGTGCCTGGAGTTCTCCAGGGATCTCTGGAAACACCATATATTTT. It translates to CAWSSPGISGNTIYF.

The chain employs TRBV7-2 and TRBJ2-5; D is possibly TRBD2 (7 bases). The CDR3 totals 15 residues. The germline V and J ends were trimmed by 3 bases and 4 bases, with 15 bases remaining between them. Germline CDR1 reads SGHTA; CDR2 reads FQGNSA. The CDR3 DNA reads TGTGCCAGCAGCTTGGAGGGGGGGCCCCGAGAGACCCAGTACTTC. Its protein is CASSLEGGPRETQYF. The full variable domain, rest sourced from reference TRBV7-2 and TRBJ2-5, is GAGVSQSPSNKVTEKGKDVELRCDPISGHTALYWYRQSLGQGLEFLIYFQGNSAPDKSGLPSDRFSAERTGGSVSTLTIQRTQQEDSAVYLCASSLEGGPRETQYFGPGTRLLVL.

The CDR3 DNA follows: TGTGCCTGGAGTATACAGGGGAACACTGAAGCTTTCTTT. It translates to CAWSIQGNTEAFF. V and J are TRBV30 and TRBJ1-1; D is perhaps TRBD1 (6 bases). Trimming pared 2 bases from V and 1 base from J, leaving 8 bases between. Germline V gene data show CDR1 as GTSNPN and CDR2 as SVGIG (reference sequence). The CDR3 extends over 13 amino acids. Drawing the rest from reference TRBV30 and TRBJ1-1, the complete variable domain is SQTIHQWPATLVQPVGSPLSLECTVEGTSNPNLYWYRQAAGRGLQLLFYSVGIGQISSEVPQNLSASRPQDRQFILSSKKLLLSDSGFYLCAWSIQGNTEAFFGQGTRLTVV.

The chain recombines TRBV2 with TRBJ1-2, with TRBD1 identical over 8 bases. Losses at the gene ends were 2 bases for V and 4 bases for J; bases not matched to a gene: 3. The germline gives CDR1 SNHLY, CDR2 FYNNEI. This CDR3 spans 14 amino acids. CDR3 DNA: TGTGCCAGCAGTGAACCGGACAGGGCCTATGGCTACACCTTC. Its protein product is CASSEPDRAYGYTF.

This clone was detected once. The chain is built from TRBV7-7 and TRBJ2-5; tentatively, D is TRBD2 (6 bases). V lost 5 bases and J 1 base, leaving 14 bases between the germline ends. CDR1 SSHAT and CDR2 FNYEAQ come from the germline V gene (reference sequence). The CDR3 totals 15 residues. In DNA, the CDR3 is TGTGCCAGCAGCCGAATAAGGCGGGGCCAAGAGACCCAGTACTTC. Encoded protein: CASSRIRRGQETQYF.

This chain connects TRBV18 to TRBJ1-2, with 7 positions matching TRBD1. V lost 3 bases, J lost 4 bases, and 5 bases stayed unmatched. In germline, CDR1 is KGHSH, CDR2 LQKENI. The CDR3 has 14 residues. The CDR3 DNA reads TGTGCCAGCTCACCCGGGACAGAAGCCTATGGCTACACCTTC. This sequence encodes CASSPGTEAYGYTF.

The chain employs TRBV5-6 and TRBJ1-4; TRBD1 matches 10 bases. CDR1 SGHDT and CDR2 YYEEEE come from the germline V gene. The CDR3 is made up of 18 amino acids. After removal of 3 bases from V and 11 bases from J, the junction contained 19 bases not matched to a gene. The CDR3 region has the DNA TGTGCCAGCAGCTCCTCGACCATTAGGGGGACAGGGGCAGGTAAACTGTTTTTT. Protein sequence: CASSSSTIRGTGAGKLFF.

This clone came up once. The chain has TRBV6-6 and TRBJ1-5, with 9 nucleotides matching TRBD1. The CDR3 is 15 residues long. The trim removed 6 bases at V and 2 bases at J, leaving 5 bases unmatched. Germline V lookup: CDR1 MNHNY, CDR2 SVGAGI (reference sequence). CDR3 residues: CASSRDRAGNQPQHF. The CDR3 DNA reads TGTGCCAGCAGCCGGGACAGGGCCGGCAATCAGCCCCAGCATTTT.

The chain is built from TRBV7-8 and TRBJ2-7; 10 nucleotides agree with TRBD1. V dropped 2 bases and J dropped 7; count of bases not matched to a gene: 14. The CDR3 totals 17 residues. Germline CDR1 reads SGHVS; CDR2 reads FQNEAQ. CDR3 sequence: CASSLSWAGTGVREQYF. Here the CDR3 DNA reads TGTGCCAGCAGCTTAAGTTGGGCCGGGACAGGGGTGAGGGAGCAGTACTTC.

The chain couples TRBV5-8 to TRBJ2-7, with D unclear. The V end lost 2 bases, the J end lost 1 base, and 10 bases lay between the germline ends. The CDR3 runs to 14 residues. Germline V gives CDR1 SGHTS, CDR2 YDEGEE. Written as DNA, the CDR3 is TGTGCCAGCAGCTTATGGTTGGTTTCCTACGAGCAGTACTTC. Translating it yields CASSLWLVSYEQYF.

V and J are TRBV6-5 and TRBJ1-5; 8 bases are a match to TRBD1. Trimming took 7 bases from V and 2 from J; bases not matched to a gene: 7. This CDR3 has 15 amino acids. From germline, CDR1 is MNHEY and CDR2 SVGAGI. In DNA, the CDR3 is TGTGCCAGCACCCAGGACAGGGTTGGCAATCAGCCCCAGCATTTT. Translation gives CASTQDRVGNQPQHF.

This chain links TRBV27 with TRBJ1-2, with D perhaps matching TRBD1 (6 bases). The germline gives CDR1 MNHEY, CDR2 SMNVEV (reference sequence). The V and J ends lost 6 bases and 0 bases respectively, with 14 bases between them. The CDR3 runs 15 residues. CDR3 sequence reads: CASRGAGRPNYGYTF. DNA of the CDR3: TGTGCCAGCAGGGGGGCAGGCCGACCTAACTATGGCTACACCTTC.

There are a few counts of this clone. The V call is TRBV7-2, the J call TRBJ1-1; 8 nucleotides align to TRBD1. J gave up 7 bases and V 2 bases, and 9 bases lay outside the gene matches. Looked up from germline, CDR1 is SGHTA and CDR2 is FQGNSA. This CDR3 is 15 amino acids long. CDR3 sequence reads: CASSLLQGGAGEAFF. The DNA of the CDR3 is TGTGCCAGCAGCTTACTACAGGGGGGAGCAGGTGAAGCTTTCTTT.